Sequencing of this T cell receptor beta chain was carried out in a study of blood T cell repertoires in COVID-19. Study overall: The cDNA or gDNA used as material had been derived from T cells, B-cell-depleted T cells, or PBMCs.

Per the study methods: Nucleated cell number was recorded as an estimate derived from reference gene primer amplification. Profiled with immunoSEQ multiplex PCR; TCRdb holds only in-frame clones, not every one. V, J and clone size are taken as reported in that table, and D and trimming were inferred from the DNA itself. The repertoire holds tens of thousands of clones, with approximately 84% as singletons. The CDR3 consists of 13 residues. Germline CDR1 reads SGHTA; CDR2 reads FQGTGA. V shed 2 bases, J shed 6 bases, and the junction held 1 base outside the gene matches. Material for sequencing was peripheral blood. This TCR was sampled from a man between 65 and 85 years old with active COVID-19. This chain connects TRBV7-3 to TRBJ1-5; 7 bases match TRBD1. CDR3 nucleotide sequence: TGTGCCAGCAGCTTAGACAGGGCTCAGCCCCAGCATTTT. This encodes CASSLDRAQPQHF.